The rows below give T cell receptor beta chains drawn from one sample of a study of shared clonotypes between healthy human individuals. Assay used: immunoSEQ multiplex PCR; TCRdb lists only in-frame clones, some missing. The sample has 2,500,000 or so clones, just under 95% seen once. Sequencing was performed on naive CD4+ T cells from PBMCs. The receptors were gathered from a man aged 18 to 30 in good health. Some clones in this sample may be carry-over from other donors' samples. The CDR3 runs from the conserved cysteine through the conserved F or W. The D gene is left open where the match is weak. Clone sizes are given selectively: once, few, many, or a class where the clone is expanded.

V	D	size	J	CDR3	DNA
TRBV2	TRBD1	-	TRBJ2-7	CASSGDRGREQYF	TGTGCCAGCAGTGGGGACAGGGGGAGAGAGCAGTACTTC
TRBV7-2	-	-	TRBJ2-3	CASSANREDTQYF	TGTGCCAGCAGCGCCAACAGGGAAGATACGCAGTATTTT
TRBV19	TRBD1	-	TRBJ2-7	CASSKTGGIYEQYF	TGTGCCAGTAGTAAGACAGGGGGAATCTACGAGCAGTACTTC
TRBV5-3	-	-	TRBJ2-2	CARSPTTGELFF	TGTGCCAGAAGCCCGACCACCGGGGAGCTGTTTTTT
TRBV5-1	TRBD1	-	TRBJ2-3	CASTNGQGARDTQYF	TGCGCCAGCACCAACGGACAGGGGGCAAGAGATACGCAGTATTTT
TRBV18	-	-	TRBJ2-7	CASSPPGSSYEQYF	TGTGCCAGCTCACCTCCCGGGTCCTCTTACGAGCAGTACTTC
TRBV27	TRBD1	few	TRBJ1-4	CASSSRTGWGEKLFF	TGTGCCAGCAGTTCTAGGACAGGGTGGGGTGAAAAACTGTTTTTT
TRBV28	TRBD1	once	TRBJ2-7	CASFGGTGGSYEQYF	TGTGCCAGCTTTGGGGGGACAGGGGGGTCCTACGAGCAGTACTTC
TRBV11-2	-	-	TRBJ2-7	CASSVPRVAYEQYF	TGTGCCAGCAGCGTCCCTAGGGTTGCCTACGAGCAGTACTTC
TRBV7-9	TRBD2	-	TRBJ2-5	CASSWSSGQETQYF	TGTGCCAGCAGCTGGTCTAGCGGGCAAGAGACCCAGTACTTC
TRBV5-1	TRBD1	-	TRBJ1-1	CASSLRRDRGVGAFF	TGCGCCAGCAGCTTGAGGCGGGACAGGGGGGTCGGGGCTTTCTTT
TRBV19	TRBD1	-	TRBJ2-7	CASSGQAWDEQYF	TGTGCCAGTAGTGGACAGGCCTGGGACGAGCAGTACTTC
TRBV19	TRBD2	-	TRBJ2-1	CASSPQVAGGGMEQFF	TGTGCCAGTAGCCCGCAGGTAGCGGGAGGCGGGATGGAGCAGTTCTTC
TRBV5-1	-	-	TRBJ2-5	CASSPNPDKLQETQYF	TGCGCCAGCAGCCCCAACCCCGACAAGCTCCAAGAGACCCAGTACTTC
TRBV9	TRBD2	-	TRBJ2-1	CASSVGSSTSGGSEQFF	TGTGCCAGCAGCGTAGGGTCCTCGACTAGCGGGGGGTCGGAGCAGTTCTTC
TRBV5-1	-	-	TRBJ1-5	CASSPEGISNQPQHF	TGCGCCAGCAGCCCGGAAGGGATTAGCAATCAGCCCCAGCATTTT
TRBV29-1	TRBD2	-	TRBJ2-1	CSYRPGLAGVEQFF	TGCAGCTATCGGCCGGGACTAGCGGGAGTTGAACAGTTCTTC
TRBV5-1	TRBD2	-	TRBJ2-3	CASSPRPAGGSDTQYF	TGCGCCAGCAGCCCACGTCCGGCGGGAGGGTCTGATACGCAGTATTTT
TRBV28	TRBD1	-	TRBJ1-5	CASSLWDRGRPNQPQHF	TGTGCCAGCAGTTTATGGGACAGGGGACGTCCCAATCAGCCCCAGCATTTT
TRBV21-1	-	-	TRBJ2-7	CASSILEAPYEQYF	TGTGCCAGCAGCATCCTGGAGGCTCCCTACGAGCAGTACTTC
TRBV10-1	-	once	TRBJ1-1	CASSEAGRENTEAFF	TGCGCCAGCAGTGAGGCTGGTAGGGAGAACACTGAAGCTTTCTTT
TRBV18	-	-	TRBJ2-7	CASSPGARAYEQYF	TGTGCCAGCTCACCAGGGGCCAGGGCCTACGAGCAGTACTTC
TRBV7-3	-	-	TRBJ2-2	CASSLKPRGGDTGELFF	TGTGCCAGCAGCTTAAAGCCTCGTGGAGGCGACACCGGGGAGCTGTTTTTT
TRBV19	TRBD1	-	TRBJ2-3	CASRDRPPDTQYF	TGTGCCAGTCGGGACAGGCCCCCGGATACGCAGTATTTT
TRBV6-6	-	-	TRBJ2-3	CASSYSPVPGTDTQYF	TGTGCCAGCAGTTACTCCCCTGTCCCGGGCACAGATACGCAGTATTTT
TRBV28	-	once	TRBJ1-1	CASSLHRRTANTEAFF	TGTGCCAGCAGCCTTCACCGCCGGACGGCGAACACTGAAGCTTTCTTT
TRBV6-6	-	-	TRBJ1-3	CASSYSVARAGNTIYF	TGTGCCAGCAGTTACTCCGTAGCTCGCGCTGGAAACACCATATATTTT
TRBV4-2	-	-	TRBJ2-3	CASSQVPRFLGLQAVSTDTQYF	TGTGCCAGCAGCCAAGTCCCAAGATTCCTGGGCCTCCAGGCTGTGAGCACAGATACGCAGTATTTT
TRBV6-1	-	-	TRBJ1-4	CASKGQTNEKLFF	TGTGCCAGCAAAGGACAAACTAATGAAAAACTGTTTTTT
TRBV7-9	TRBD2	-	TRBJ2-2	CASSSDVGTSGRLGELFF	TGTGCCAGCAGCAGCGACGTGGGGACTAGCGGGAGATTGGGGGAGCTGTTTTTT
TRBV7-3	-	once	TRBJ2-7	CASSRGTPYEQYF	TGTGCCAGCAGCCGCGGGACTCCCTACGAGCAGTACTTC
TRBV28	-	few	TRBJ2-1	CASSARGEQFF	TGTGCCAGCAGTGCTCGGGGTGAGCAGTTCTTC
TRBV5-4	-	-	TRBJ2-1	CASSWDPYNEQFF	TGTGCCAGCAGCTGGGACCCGTACAATGAGCAGTTCTTC
TRBV6-5	-	-	TRBJ1-1	CASIGRGLVAFF	TGTGCCAGCATCGGGAGGGGCCTGGTGGCTTTCTTT
TRBV14	-	-	TRBJ2-7	CASSQDRWDEQYF	TGTGCCAGCAGCCAAGATCGGTGGGACGAGCAGTACTTC
TRBV19	-	-	TRBJ2-7	CASSKQESYEQYF	TGTGCCAGTAGTAAACAGGAGTCCTACGAGCAGTACTTC
TRBV7-2	TRBD2	-	TRBJ2-1	CASSGGTSGKAKQFF	TGTGCCAGCAGCGGTGGGACTAGCGGAAAGGCAAAGCAGTTCTTC
TRBV9	-	-	TRBJ2-5	CASSGRPYGETQYF	TGTGCCAGCAGCGGGCGTCCCTACGGGGAGACCCAGTACTTC
TRBV5-5	-	-	TRBJ2-7	CASSSYRLEQYF	TGTGCCAGCAGCTCGTACAGGCTCGAGCAGTACTTC
TRBV10-3	-	-	TRBJ2-3	CAISDLAEQDTQYF	TGTGCCATCAGTGACCTAGCAGAGCAAGATACGCAGTATTTT
TRBV20-1	-	-	TRBJ1-1	CSGGGDTEAFF	TGCAGTGGGGGAGGGGACACTGAAGCTTTCTTT
TRBV7-3	-	-	TRBJ2-3	CASSPGLAPSTDTQYF	TGTGCCAGCAGCCCTGGTTTGGCCCCTAGCACAGATACGCAGTATTTT
TRBV4-3	-	-	TRBJ1-2	CASSQQLYRAGNYGYTF	TGCGCCAGCAGCCAACAACTGTACCGCGCAGGGAACTATGGCTACACCTTC